This is a list of T cell receptor beta chains from one sample in a study of blood T cell repertoires in COVID-19. TCRdb's table, derived via immunoSEQ multiplex PCR, lists solely in-frame clones and lacks some. The sample holds more than 150,000 clones; about 85% are singletons and the top ten take over 7.5%. Sequenced material: peripheral blood. All receptors come from a woman older than 75 with acute or convalescent COVID-19. CDR3s include the opening cysteine and the closing phenylalanine or tryptophan. D genes are given only for firm matches. Clone sizes are given selectively: once, few, many, or a class where the clone is expanded.

d_call	clone_size	v_call	j_call	cdr3_nt	cdr3_aa
TRBD1	.	TRBV10-3	TRBJ1-2	TGTGCCATCAGTCCCACTCGAGCCGACAGGGGTCGGAGCTACACCTTC	CAISPTRADRGRSYTF
.	.	TRBV7-2	TRBJ1-5	TGTGCCAGCAGCTCGACAGGCCATCAGCCCCAGCATTTT	CASSSTGHQPQHF
TRBD1	.	TRBV4-3	TRBJ2-7	TGCGCCAGCAGTTCCGACAGGGGCGAGCAGTACTTC	CASSSDRGEQYF
.	.	TRBV9	TRBJ2-1	TGTGCCAGCAGCGTAGCCGTCGGGAGAAGCAATGAGCAGTTCTTC	CASSVAVGRSNEQFF
TRBD1	.	TRBV18	TRBJ1-2	TGTGCCAGCTCACCCCGACAGGGGGCTGAGTACTATGGCTACACCTTC	CASSPRQGAEYYGYTF
.	.	TRBV6-6	TRBJ1-2	TGTGCCAGCAGTTACTCGTCCGGAGAACACTACTATGGCTACACCTTC	CASSYSSGEHYYGYTF
.	.	TRBV9	TRBJ2-2	TGTGCCAGCAGCGCCAGGACAAACACCGGGGAGCTGTTTTTT	CASSARTNTGELFF
.	.	TRBV18	TRBJ1-3	TGTGCCAGCTCACTAAACGGACAACGATCTGGAAACACCATATATTTT	CASSLNGQRSGNTIYF
.	.	TRBV6-5	TRBJ1-5	TGTGCCAGCAGTTACTCGTCCCAGCGAAATCAGCCCCAGCATTTT	CASSYSSQRNQPQHF
TRBD1	.	TRBV9	TRBJ1-5	TGTGCCAGCAGCGAACAGGGGGTAGCGGATCAGCCCCAGCATTTT	CASSEQGVADQPQHF
TRBD1	.	TRBV9	TRBJ1-2	TGTGCCAGCAGCCCAATCGCCGGGACAGAGTATGGCTACACCTTC	CASSPIAGTEYGYTF
.	.	TRBV19	TRBJ2-3	TGTGCCAGTAGTCCCCCGGGGGCAGATACGCAGTATTTT	CASSPPGADTQYF
.	many	TRBV7-9	TRBJ1-4	TGTGCCAGCAGCCCGGACGATTTGGGGGCGAGGGCAACTAATGAAAAACTGTTTTTT	CASSPDDLGARATNEKLFF
TRBD1	.	TRBV27	TRBJ1-6	TGTGCCAGCAGTTTTGCCAGAACAGGGGGTAATTCACCCCTCCACTTT	CASSFARTGGNSPLHF
TRBD2	.	TRBV3-1/TRBV3-2	TRBJ2-2	TGTGCCAGCAGCCAAGATCGGTCGCTAGCGGGGGAAGGCGGGGAGCTGTTTTTT	CASSQDRSLAGEGGELFF
.	.	TRBV12-1	TRBJ2-1	TGTGCCAGCAGCTTTGTGGGGACTAGCGGGAGACCCTACAATGAGCAGTTCTTC	CASSFVGTSGRPYNEQFF
TRBD1	.	TRBV9	TRBJ1-2	TGTGCCAGCAGCGTAGACCTGACAGGGGATGGCTACACCTTC	CASSVDLTGDGYTF
.	.	TRBV2	TRBJ1-6	TGTGCCAGCTTGAAAAATGCGGGCGCCGCCGATTCACCCCTCCACTTT	CASLKNAGAADSPLHF
TRBD2	.	TRBV3-1/TRBV3-2	TRBJ2-7	TGTGCCAGCAGCCAAAGACTAGCGAGCGAGCAGTACTTC	CASSQRLASEQYF
TRBD1	.	TRBV5-6	TRBJ1-1	TGTGCCAGCAGCTTGTTACAGGGGATCACTGAAGCTTTCTTT	CASSLLQGITEAFF
.	few	TRBV5-4	TRBJ2-1	TGTGCCAGCAGCCCTGGGAGGAATGAGCAGTTCTTC	CASSPGRNEQFF
TRBD1	.	TRBV2	TRBJ1-2	TGTGCCAGCAGTGAATCCCGGGACAGGGGTCATGGCTACACCTTC	CASSESRDRGHGYTF
TRBD2	.	TRBV12-5	TRBJ2-7	TGTGCTAGTGGTCGAGGACTAGGAGTCTACGAGCAGTACTTC	CASGRGLGVYEQYF
TRBD2	.	TRBV3-1/TRBV3-2	TRBJ2-7	TGTGCCAGCAGCCCCCTGGCGGGAGCTCTCCACGAGCAGTACTTC	CASSPLAGALHEQYF
.	.	TRBV7-9	TRBJ2-1	TGTGCCAGCAGCCCAGTCGCCGTATATGAGCAGTTCTTC	CASSPVAVYEQFF
TRBD1	.	TRBV19	TRBJ2-6	TGTGCCAGTAGTTCGAGGACAGGGCTCTCTGGGGCCAACGTCCTGACTTTC	CASSSRTGLSGANVLTF
.	.	TRBV7-2	TRBJ2-5	TGTGCCAGCAGCTTAGGGAGCGGCGGTCTTAATCGGGAGACCCAGTACTTC	CASSLGSGGLNRETQYF
TRBD2	.	TRBV4-3	TRBJ2-1	TGCGCCAGCAGCCAAACTAGCGGGGGGGCGGGTGAGCAGTTCTTC	CASSQTSGGAGEQFF
TRBD2	.	TRBV2	TRBJ2-3	TGTGCCAGCAGTGGCCCGAGGAGCGGGGCGATCACAGATACGCAGTATTTT	CASSGPRSGAITDTQYF
TRBD1	.	TRBV11-2	TRBJ2-7	TGTGCCAGCAGCACGATCGGGACAGGGGGCACGCAGTACTTC	CASSTIGTGGTQYF
.	few	TRBV9	TRBJ1-6	TGTGCCAGCAGCGGCGGCACAGGGAAGGGATCACCCCTCCACTTT	CASSGGTGKGSPLHF
TRBD1	.	TRBV30	TRBJ2-7	TGTGCCTGGAGTTCCGGGGGGACAGGGGAGTACCACGAGCAGTACTTC	CAWSSGGTGEYHEQYF
TRBD1	.	TRBV6-5	TRBJ1-6	TGTGCCAGCAGTCCCCAGGGGGAAAGGGGCTCACCCCTCCACTTT	CASSPQGERGSPLHF
TRBD1	.	TRBV5-6	TRBJ2-1	TGTGCCAGCAGGCCCCAGGGGGATGAGCAGTTCTTC	CASRPQGDEQFF
TRBD2	.	TRBV3-1/TRBV3-2	TRBJ2-1	TGTGCCAGCAGTCTAGCGGGAGACCCCTACAATGAGCAGTTCTTC	CASSLAGDPYNEQFF
.	few	TRBV2	TRBJ1-2	TGTGCCAGCAGGCTAGACAGTAACTATGGCTACACCTTC	CASRLDSNYGYTF
TRBD1	.	TRBV5-1	TRBJ1-2	TGCGCCAGCAGCACGGACAGGGGGAATGGCTACACCTTC	CASSTDRGNGYTF
.	.	TRBV12-3/TRBV12-4	TRBJ2-5	TGTGCCAGCAGTTTCTACCAGCGAGAGACCCAGTACTTC	CASSFYQRETQYF
.	few	TRBV2	TRBJ1-6	TGTGCCAGCCGGGGGTCCCCACTCGGATCCTATAATTCACCCCTCCACTTT	CASRGSPLGSYNSPLHF
.	.	TRBV7-6	TRBJ2-5	TGTGCCAGCAGCTTAGGGACAGGAGGGTACCAAGAGACCCAGTACTTC	CASSLGTGGYQETQYF
TRBD2	.	TRBV7-9	TRBJ2-2	TGTGCCAGCAGCCTGCTAGCGGGAGACACCGGGGAGCTGTTTTTT	CASSLLAGDTGELFF
.	.	TRBV14	TRBJ2-2	TGTGCCAGCAGCCAAGGCGCCCCCGGGGAGCTGTTTTTT	CASSQGAPGELFF